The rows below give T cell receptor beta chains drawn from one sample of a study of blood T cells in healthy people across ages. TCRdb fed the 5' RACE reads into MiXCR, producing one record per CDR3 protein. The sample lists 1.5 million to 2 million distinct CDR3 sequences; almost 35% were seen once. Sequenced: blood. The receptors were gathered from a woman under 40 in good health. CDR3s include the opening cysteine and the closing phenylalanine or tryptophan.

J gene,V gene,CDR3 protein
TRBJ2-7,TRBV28,CASSSRWYEQYF
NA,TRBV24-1,CATSDRDTFSRNEQYF
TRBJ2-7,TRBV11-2,CASSLGASMTYEQYF
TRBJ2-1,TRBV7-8,CASSSGPGPASYNEQFF
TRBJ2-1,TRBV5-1,CASSMDSTYNEQFF
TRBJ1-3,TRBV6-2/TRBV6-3,CASSYKTYSGNTIYF
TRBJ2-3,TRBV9,CASSAGLAGVGDTQYF
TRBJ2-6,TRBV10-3,CAISTRGPVSGANVLTF
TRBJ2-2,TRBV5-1,CASSLITGRSSTGELFF
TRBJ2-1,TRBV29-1,CSVDWVGLNSYNEQFF
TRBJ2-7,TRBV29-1,CSVRQGAGEQYF
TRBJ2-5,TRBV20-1,CSASWTSATETQYF
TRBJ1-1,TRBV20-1,CSARYPGGTSGAFF
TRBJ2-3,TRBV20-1,CSAQYSGGADTQYF
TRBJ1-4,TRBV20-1,CSARDPAADEKLFF
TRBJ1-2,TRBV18,CASSPGYTDPNYGYTF
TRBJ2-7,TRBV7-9,CASSLNLEPYEQYF
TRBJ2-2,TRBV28,CASSSPSAGTGELFF
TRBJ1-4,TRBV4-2,CASSQNPGTENEKLFF
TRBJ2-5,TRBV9,CASSASDSQETQYF
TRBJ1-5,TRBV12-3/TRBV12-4,CASRRDPGRSQPQHF
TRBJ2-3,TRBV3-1,CASSQVPADTQYF
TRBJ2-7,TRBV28,CASSPRQWEQYF
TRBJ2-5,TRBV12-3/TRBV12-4,CASSPDRAGTQYF
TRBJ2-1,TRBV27,CASSFSGIYNEQFF
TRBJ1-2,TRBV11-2,CASSLEGLVVGYTF
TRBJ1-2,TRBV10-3,CAISTLGMRYGYTF
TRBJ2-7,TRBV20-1,CSARDGVGEQYF
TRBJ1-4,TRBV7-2,CASTAGGTTNEKLFF
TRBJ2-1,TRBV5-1,CANSKLDGEVSPNEQFF
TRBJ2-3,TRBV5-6,CASRGPLYTDTQYF
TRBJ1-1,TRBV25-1,CASSEYLGRGRTEAFF
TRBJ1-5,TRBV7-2,CASSPDRGSFQPQHF
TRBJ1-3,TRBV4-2,CASSQDGTGAKGNTIYF